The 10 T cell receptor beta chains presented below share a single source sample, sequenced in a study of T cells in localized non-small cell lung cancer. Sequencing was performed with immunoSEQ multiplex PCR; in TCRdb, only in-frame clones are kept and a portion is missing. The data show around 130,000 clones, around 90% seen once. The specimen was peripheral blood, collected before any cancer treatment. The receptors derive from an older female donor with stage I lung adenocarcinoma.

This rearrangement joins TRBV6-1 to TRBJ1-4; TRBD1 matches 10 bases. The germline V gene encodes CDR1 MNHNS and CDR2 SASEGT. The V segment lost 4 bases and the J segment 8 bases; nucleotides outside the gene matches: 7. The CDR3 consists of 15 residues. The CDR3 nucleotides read TGTGCCAGCAGTGGTACCGGGACAGGGGTGGAAAAACTGTTTTTT. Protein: CASSGTGTGVEKLFF.

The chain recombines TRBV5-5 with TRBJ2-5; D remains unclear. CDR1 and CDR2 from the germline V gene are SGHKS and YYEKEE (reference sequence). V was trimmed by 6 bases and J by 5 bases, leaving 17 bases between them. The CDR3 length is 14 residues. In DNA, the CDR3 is TGTGCCAGCAACATCGGTCAGGTGACCGAGACCCAGTACTTC. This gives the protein CASNIGQVTETQYF.

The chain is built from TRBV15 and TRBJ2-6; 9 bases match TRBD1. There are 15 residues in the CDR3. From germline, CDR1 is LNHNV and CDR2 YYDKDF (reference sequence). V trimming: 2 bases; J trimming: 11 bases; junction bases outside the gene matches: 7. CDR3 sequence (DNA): TGTGCCACCAGCAGAAAAACCGGGACAGGGCACGTCCTGACTTTC. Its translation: CATSRKTGTGHVLTF.

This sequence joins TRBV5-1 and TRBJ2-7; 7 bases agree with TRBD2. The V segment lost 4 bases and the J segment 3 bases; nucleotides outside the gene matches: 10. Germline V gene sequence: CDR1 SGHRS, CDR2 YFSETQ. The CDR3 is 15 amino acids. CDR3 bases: TGCGCCAGCAGCCCGGAGGGAGGGAGTTTCTACGAGCAGTACTTC. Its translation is CASSPEGGSFYEQYF.

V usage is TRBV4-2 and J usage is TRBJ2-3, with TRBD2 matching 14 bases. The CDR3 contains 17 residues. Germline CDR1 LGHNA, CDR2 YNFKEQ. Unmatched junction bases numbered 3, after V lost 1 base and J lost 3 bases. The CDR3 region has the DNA TGTGCCAGCAGCCAAGCCGGGACTAGCGGGAGTACAGATACGCAGTATTTT. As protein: CASSQAGTSGSTDTQYF.

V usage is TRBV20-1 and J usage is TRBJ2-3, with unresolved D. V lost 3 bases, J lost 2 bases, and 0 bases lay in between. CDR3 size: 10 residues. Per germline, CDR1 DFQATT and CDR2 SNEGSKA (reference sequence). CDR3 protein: CSASTDTQYF. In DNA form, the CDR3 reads TGCAGTGCTAGCACAGATACGCAGTATTTT.

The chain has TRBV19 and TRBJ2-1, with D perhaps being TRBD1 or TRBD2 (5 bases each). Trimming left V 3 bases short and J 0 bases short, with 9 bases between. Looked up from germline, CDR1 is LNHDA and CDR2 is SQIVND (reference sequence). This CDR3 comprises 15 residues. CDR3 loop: CASSIGGTSYNEQFF. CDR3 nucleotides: TGTGCCAGTAGTATTGGTGGGACCTCCTACAATGAGCAGTTCTTC. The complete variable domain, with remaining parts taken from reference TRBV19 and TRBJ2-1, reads DGGITQSPKYLFRKEGQNVTLSCEQNLNHDAMYWYRQDPGQGLRLIYYSQIVNDFQKGDIAEGYSVSREKKESFPLTVTSAQKNPTAFYLCASSIGGTSYNEQFFGPGTRLTVL.

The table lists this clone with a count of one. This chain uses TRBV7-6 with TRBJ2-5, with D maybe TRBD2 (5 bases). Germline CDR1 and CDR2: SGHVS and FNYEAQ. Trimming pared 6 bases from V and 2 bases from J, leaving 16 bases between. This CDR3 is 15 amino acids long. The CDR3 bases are TGTGCCAGCAGTCCTTGGTCGTCGGGACAAGAGACCCAGTACTTC. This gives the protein CASSPWSSGQETQYF. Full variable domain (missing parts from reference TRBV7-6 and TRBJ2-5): GAGVSQSPRYKVTKRGQDVALRCDPISGHVSLYWYRQALGQGPEFLTYFNYEAQQDKSGLPNDRFSAERPEGSISTLTIQRTEQRDSAMYRCASSPWSSGQETQYFGPGTRLLVL.

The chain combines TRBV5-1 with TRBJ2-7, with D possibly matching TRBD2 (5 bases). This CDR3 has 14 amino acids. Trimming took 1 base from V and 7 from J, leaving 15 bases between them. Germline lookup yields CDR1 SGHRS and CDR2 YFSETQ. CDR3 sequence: CASSLSSRPEEQYF. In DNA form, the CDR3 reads TGCGCCAGCAGCTTGTCTAGCAGGCCAGAGGAGCAGTACTTC.

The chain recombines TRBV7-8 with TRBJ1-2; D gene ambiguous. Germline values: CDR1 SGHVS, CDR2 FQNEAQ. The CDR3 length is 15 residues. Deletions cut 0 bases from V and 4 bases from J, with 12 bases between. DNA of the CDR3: TGTGCCAGCAGCTTAGCGCACACTTGGGGCTATGGCTACACCTTC. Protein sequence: CASSLAHTWGYGYTF.